This TCR beta chain was identified during a study of monozygotic twins with inflammatory bowel disease. Whole-study results and caveats: Healthy co-twins exceeded IBD patients in TCRbeta diversity as measured by inverse Simpson.

Molecular identifiers with 6-nucleotide sample barcodes were added during cDNA synthesis via template switching. With the 5' RACE reads reprocessed, TCRdb shows one record per CDR3 protein and no DNA. This listing includes 150,000 to 200,000 distinct CDR3 sequences. Germline V gene data show CDR1 as LNHNV and CDR2 as YYDKDF (reference sequence). CDR3 length: 16 amino acids. As regards this clonotype: As yet, its antigen is unknown.

The rearrangement links TRBV15 to TRBJ1-4. The sequence came from a human donor with ulcerative colitis or Crohn's disease, or a healthy co-twin of an affected twin (not recorded which). Sequencing used blood. Here the CDR3 reads CATSRASGATNEKLFF.